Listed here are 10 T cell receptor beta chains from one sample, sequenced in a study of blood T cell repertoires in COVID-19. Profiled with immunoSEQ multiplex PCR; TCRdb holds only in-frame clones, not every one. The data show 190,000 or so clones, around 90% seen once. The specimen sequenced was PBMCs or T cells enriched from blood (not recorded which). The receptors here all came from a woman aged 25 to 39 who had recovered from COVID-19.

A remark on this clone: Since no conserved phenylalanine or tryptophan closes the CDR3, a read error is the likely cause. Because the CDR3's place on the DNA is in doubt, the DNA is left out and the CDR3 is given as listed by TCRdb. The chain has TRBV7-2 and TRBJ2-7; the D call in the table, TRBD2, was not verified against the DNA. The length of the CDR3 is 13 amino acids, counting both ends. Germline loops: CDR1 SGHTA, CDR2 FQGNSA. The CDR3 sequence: CASSLVVAGDPFL.

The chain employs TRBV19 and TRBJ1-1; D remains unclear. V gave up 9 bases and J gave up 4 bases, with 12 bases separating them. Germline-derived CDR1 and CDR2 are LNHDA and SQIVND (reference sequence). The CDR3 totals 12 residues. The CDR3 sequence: CASHDFGTEAFF. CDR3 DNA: TGTGCCAGCCACGACTTTGGCACTGAAGCTTTCTTT.

The CDR3 coding sequence is TGTGCCAGCAGCCTAGGTTGGGAGGCTGAAGCTTTCTTT. Amino acids: CASSLGWEAEAFF. The V call is TRBV4-2, the J call TRBJ1-1, with D unclear. The CDR3 loop spans 13 amino acids. Germline loops: CDR1 LGHNA, CDR2 YNFKEQ. V lost 4 bases and J lost 6, with 12 bases in between.

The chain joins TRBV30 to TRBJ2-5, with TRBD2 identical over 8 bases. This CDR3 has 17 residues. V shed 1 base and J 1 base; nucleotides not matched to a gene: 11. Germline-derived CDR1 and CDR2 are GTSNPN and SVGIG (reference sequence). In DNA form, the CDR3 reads TGTGCCTGGAGTGCTGCAAAGCGGGAGCTAACCCAAGAGACCCAGTACTTC. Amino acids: CAWSAAKRELTQETQYF.

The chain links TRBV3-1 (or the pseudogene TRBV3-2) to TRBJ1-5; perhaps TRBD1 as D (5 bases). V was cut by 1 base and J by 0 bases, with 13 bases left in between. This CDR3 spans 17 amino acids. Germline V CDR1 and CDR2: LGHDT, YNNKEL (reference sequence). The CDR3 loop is CASSQGKGRNSNQPQHF. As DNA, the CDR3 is TGTGCCAGCAGCCAAGGAAAGGGGCGAAATAGCAATCAGCCCCAGCATTTT.

The CDR3 is CASSPRGQGESEAFF. The CDR3 nucleotides are TGTGCCAGCAGCCCGAGAGGGCAGGGGGAATCTGAAGCTTTCTTT. The chain is built from TRBV14 and TRBJ1-1; TRBD1 agrees at 7 bases. J lost 6 bases, V lost 4 bases, and 11 bases had no gene match. CDR3 length equals 15 residues. Germline V gives CDR1 SGHDN, CDR2 FVKESK.

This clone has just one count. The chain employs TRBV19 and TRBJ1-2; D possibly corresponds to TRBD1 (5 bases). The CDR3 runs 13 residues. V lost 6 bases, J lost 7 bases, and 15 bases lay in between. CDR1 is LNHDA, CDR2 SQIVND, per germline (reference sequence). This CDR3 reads CASRNQGFLGYTF. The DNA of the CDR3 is TGTGCCAGTAGGAATCAGGGATTCCTTGGCTACACCTTC.

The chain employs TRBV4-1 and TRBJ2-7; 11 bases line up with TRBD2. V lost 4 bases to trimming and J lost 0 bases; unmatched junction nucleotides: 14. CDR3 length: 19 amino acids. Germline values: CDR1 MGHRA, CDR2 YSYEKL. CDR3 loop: CASSRGTSGGNTNSYEQYF. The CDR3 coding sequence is TGCGCCAGCAGCCGAGGGACTAGCGGAGGGAATACAAACTCCTACGAGCAGTACTTC.

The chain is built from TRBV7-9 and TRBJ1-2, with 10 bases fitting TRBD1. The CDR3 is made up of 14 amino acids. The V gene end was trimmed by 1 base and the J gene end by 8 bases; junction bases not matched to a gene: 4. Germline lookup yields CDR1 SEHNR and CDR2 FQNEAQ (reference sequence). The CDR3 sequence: CASSLGQGAQGYTF. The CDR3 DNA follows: TGTGCCAGCAGCTTAGGACAGGGGGCGCAGGGCTACACCTTC.

CDR3 DNA sequence: TGTGCCAGCAGCATCGACAGGGTCCACTCTGGAAACACCATATATTTT. Residues: CASSIDRVHSGNTIYF. The V gene is TRBV9, the J gene TRBJ1-3; 7 bases match TRBD1. The CDR3 has 16 residues. With 4 bases clipped from V and 0 bases from J, the junction kept 7 bases outside the gene matches. The germline CDR1 and CDR2 sequences are SGDLS and YYNGEE.